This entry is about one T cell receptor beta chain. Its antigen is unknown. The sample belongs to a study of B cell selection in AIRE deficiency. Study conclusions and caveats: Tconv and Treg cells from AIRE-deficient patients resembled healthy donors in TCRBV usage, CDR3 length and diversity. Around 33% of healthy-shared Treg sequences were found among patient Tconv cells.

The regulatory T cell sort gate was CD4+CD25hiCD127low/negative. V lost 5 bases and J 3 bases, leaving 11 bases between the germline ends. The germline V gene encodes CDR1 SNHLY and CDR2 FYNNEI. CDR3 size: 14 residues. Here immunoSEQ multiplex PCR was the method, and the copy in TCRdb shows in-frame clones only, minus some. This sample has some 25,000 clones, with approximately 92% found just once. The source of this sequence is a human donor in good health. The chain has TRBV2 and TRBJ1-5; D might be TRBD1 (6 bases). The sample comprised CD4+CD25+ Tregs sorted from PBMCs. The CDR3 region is CASSKGHANQPQHF. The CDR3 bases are TGTGCCAGCAGTAAGGGACACGCCAATCAGCCCCAGCATTTT.